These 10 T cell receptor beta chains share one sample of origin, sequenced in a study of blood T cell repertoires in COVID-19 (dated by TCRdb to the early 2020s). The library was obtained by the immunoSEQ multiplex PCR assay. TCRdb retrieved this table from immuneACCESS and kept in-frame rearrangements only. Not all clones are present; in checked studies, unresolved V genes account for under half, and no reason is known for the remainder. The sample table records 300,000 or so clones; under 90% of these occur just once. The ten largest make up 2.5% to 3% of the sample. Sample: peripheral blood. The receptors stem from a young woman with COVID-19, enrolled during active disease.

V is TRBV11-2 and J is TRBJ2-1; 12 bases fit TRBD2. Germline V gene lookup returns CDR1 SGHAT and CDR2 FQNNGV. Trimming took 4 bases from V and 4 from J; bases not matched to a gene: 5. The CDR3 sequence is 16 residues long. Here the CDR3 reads CASSSWTSGNYNEQFF. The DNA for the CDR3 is TGTGCCAGCAGCTCCTGGACTAGCGGGAATTACAATGAGCAGTTCTTC.

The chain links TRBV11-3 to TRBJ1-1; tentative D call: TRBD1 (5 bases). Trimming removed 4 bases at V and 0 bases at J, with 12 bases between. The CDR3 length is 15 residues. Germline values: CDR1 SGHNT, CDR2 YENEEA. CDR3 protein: CASSYRGTVNTEAFF. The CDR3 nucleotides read TGTGCCAGCAGCTATCGGGGGACGGTGAACACTGAAGCTTTCTTT.

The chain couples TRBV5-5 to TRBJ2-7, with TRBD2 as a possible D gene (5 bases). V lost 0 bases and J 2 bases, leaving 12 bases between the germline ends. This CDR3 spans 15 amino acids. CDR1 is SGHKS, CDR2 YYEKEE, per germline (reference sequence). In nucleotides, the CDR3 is TGTGCCAGCAGCTTGGTTGTTAGCGCTACCTACGAGCAGTACTTC. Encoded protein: CASSLVVSATYEQYF.

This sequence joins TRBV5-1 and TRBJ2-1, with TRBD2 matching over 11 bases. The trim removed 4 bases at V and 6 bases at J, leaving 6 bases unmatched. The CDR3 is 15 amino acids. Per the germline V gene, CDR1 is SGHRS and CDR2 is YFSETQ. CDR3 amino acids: CASSHIAGGGNEQFF. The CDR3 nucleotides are TGCGCCAGCAGCCACATAGCGGGAGGGGGCAATGAGCAGTTCTTC.

The CDR3 DNA is TGTGCCAGCAGTTGGGGGGAATTAGCGTTGGGCTACACCTTC. It codes for CASSWGELALGYTF. J is TRBJ1-2 and V is TRBV6-5; the D gene is possibly TRBD1 (5 bases). Germline CDR1 MNHEY, CDR2 SVGAGI. This CDR3 has 14 amino acids. Trimming removed 4 bases at V and 8 bases at J, with 17 bases between.

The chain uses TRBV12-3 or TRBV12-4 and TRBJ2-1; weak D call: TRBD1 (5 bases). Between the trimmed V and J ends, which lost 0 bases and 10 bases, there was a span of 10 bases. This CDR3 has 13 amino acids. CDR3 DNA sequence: TGTGCCAGCAGTTTAGCCCGACAGATAGAGCAGTTCTTC. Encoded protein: CASSLARQIEQFF.

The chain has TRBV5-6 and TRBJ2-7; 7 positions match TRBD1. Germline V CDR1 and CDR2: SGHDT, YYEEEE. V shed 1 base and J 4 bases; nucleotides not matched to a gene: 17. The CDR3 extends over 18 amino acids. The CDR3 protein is CASSLYPSTGASGYEQYF. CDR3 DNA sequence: TGTGCCAGCAGCTTGTATCCCTCTACAGGGGCGTCGGGTTACGAGCAGTACTTC.

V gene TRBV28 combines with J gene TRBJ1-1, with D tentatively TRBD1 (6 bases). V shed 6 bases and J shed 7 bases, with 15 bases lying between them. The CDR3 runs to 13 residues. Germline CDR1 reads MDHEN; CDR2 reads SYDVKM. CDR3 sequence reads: CASSPHRALEAFF. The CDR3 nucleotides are TGTGCCAGCAGCCCTCACAGGGCGCTTGAAGCTTTCTTT.

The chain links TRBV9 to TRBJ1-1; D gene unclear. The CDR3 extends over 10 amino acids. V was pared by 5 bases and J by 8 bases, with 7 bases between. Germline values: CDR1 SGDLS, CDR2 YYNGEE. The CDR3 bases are TGTGCCAGCAGGTCAGGAGAAGCTTTCTTT. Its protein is CASRSGEAFF.

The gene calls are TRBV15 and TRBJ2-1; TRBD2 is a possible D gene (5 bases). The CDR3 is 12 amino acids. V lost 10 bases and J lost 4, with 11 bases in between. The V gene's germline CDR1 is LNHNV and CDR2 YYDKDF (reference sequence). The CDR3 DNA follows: TGTGCCAGTGGACCGGGATACAATGAGCAGTTCTTC. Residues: CASGPGYNEQFF.